Below, 4 T cell receptor beta chains from the same sample are listed, as sequenced in a study of CD8+ T cells in alopecia areata. Treatment reported: oral pan-JAK inhibitor, 5-10 mg twice daily. After isolation, RNA underwent reverse transcription to generate cDNA as the sequencing template. Profiled with immunoSEQ multiplex PCR; TCRdb holds only in-frame clones, not every one. The table has more than 200,000 clones, around 65% seen once. Sample: CD4+ T cells sorted from blood, taken at week 4, from a patient treated with tofacitinib. The receptors here all came from a human donor with alopecia areata.

V usage is TRBV2 and J usage is TRBJ2-3, with 8 bases aligning to TRBD1. This CDR3 is 16 amino acids long. Trimming removed 3 bases from V and 0 bases from J; junction bases left unmatched: 5. Germline V lookup: CDR1 SNHLY, CDR2 FYNNEI. The CDR3 reads CASSDRGTGSTDTQYF. Written as DNA, the CDR3 is TGTGCCAGCAGTGACCGTGGGACAGGTAGCACAGATACGCAGTATTTT.

CDR3 DNA: TGCAGCGCCCGGGGACAGGGGATCTCTGGGGCCAACGTCCTGACTTTC. Encoded protein: CSARGQGISGANVLTF. The rearrangement links TRBV29-1 to TRBJ2-6; TRBD1 matches at 10 bases. V trimming: 7 bases; J trimming: 0 bases; junction bases outside the gene matches: 6. This CDR3 is built from 16 residues. Germline loops: CDR1 SQVTM, CDR2 ANQGSEA.

A word on this clone: One end of the junction is discordant with germline, which a read error may explain. The same CDR3 can be traced to other DNA sequences in this sample. The chain couples TRBV5-1 to TRBJ2-7, with unresolved D. CDR1 is SGHRS and CDR2 is YFSETQ in the germline V gene. This CDR3 is built from 12 residues. CDR3 DNA: TGCGCCAGCAGCTTAAGCTCCTACGAACAGTACTTC. This sequence encodes CASSLSSYEQYF.

V is TRBV5-6 and J is TRBJ2-3; D call uncertain. CDR3 size: 11 residues. V shed 0 bases and J shed 6 bases, with 2 bases lying between them. Germline values: CDR1 SGHDT, CDR2 YYEEEE. The CDR3 DNA reads TGTGCCAGCAGCTTGGGGGATACGCAGTATTTT. Translation: CASSLGDTQYF.